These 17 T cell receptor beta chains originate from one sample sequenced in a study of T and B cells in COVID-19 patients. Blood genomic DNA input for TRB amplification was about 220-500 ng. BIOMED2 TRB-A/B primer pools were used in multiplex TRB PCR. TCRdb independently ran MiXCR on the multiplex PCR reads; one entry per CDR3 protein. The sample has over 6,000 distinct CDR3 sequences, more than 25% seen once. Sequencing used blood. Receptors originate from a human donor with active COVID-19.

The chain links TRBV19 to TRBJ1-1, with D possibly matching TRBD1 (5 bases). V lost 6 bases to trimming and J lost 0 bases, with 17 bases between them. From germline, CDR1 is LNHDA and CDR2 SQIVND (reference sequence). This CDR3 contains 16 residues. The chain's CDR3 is CASRPLGGGMNTEAFF. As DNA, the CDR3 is TGTGCCAGTAGACCCCTGGGGGGGGGGATGAACACTGAAGCTTTCTTT.

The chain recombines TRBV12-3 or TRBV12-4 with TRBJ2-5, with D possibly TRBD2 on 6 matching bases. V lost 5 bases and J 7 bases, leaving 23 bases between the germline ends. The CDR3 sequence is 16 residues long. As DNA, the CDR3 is TGTGCCAGCAGTCTCCTAGCGCCCACCCGGGGTGGGACCCAGTACTTC. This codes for CASSLLAPTRGGTQYF.

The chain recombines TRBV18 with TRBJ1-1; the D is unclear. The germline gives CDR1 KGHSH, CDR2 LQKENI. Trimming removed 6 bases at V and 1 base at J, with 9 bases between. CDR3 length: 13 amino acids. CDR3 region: CASSQHENTEAFF. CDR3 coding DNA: TGTGCCAGCTCTCAACATGAGAACACTGAAGCTTTCTTT. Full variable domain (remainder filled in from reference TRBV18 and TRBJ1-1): NAGVMQNPRHLVRRRGQEARLRCSPMKGHSHVYWYRQLPEEGLKFMVYLQKENIIDESGMPKERFSAEFPKEGPSILRIQQVVRGDSAAYFCASSQHENTEAFFGQGTRLTVV.

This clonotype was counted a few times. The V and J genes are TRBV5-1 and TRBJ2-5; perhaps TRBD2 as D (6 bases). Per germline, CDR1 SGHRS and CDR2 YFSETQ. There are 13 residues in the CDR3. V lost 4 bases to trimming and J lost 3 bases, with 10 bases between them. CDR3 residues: CASSRREEETQYF. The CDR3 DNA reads TGCGCCAGCAGCCGGAGGGAGGAAGAGACCCAGTACTTC.

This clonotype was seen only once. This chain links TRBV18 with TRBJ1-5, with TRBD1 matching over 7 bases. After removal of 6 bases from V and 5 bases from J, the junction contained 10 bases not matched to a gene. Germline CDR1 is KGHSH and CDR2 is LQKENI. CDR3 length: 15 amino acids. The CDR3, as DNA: TGTGCCAGCTCTCCCTTGACAGGGAGCGATCAGCCCCAGCATTTT. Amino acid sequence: CASSPLTGSDQPQHF.

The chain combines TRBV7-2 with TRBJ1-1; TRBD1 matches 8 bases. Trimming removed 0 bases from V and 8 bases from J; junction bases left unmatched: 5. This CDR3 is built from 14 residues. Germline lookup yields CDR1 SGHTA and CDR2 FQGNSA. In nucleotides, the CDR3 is TGTGCCAGCAGCTTAGCGTTGGCAGGGGGCGAAGCTTTCTTT. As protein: CASSLALAGGEAFF.

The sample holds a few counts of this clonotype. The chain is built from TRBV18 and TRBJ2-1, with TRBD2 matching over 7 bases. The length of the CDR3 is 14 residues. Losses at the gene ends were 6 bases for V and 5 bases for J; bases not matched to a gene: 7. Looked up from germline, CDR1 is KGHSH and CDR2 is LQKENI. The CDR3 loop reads CASSTREGNNEQFF. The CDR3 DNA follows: TGTGCCAGCTCTACCAGGGAGGGAAACAATGAGCAGTTCTTC.

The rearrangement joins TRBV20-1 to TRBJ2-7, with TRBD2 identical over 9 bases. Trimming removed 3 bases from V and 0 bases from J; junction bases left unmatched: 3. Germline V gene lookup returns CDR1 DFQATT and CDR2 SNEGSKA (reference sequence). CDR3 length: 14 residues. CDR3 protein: CSASPSGASYEQYF. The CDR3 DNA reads TGCAGTGCTAGTCCTAGCGGGGCCTCCTACGAGCAGTACTTC.

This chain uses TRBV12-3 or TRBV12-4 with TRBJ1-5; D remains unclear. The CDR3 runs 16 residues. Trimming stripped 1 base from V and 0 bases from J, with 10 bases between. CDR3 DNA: TGTGCCAGCAGTTTAGGCTCGAGTAATAGCAATCAGCCCCAGCATTTT. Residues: CASSLGSSNSNQPQHF.

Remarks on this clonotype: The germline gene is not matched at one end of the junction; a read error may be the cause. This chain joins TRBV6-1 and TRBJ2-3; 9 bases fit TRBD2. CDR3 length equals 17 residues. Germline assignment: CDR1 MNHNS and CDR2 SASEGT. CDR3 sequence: CASSEGPGLADHGRQYF. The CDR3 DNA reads TGTGCCAGCAGCGAAGGGCCGGGACTAGCAGACCACGGGAGGCAGTATTTT.

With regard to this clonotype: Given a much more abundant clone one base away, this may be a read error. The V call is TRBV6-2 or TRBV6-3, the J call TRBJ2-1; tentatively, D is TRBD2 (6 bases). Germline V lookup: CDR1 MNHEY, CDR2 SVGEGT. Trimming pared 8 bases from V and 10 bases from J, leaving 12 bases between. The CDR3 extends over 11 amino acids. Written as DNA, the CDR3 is TGTGCCAGCGAGGGAGCGGGCGAGCAGTTCTTC. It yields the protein CASEGAGEQFF.

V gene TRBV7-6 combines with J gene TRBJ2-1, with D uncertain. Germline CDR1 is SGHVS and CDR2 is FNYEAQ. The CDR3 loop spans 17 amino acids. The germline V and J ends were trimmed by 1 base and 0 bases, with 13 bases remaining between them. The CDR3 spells CASSLGYGFSSYNEQFF. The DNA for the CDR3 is TGTGCCAGCAGCTTAGGTTATGGGTTTAGCTCCTACAATGAGCAGTTCTTC.

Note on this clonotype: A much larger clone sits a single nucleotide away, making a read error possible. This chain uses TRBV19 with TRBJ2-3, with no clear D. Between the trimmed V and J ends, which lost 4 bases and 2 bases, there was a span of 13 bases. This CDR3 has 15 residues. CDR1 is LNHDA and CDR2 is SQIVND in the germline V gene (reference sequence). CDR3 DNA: TGTGCCAGTAGTACGCGGTGGGTGGACACAGATACGCAGTATTTT. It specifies CASSTRWVDTDTQYF.

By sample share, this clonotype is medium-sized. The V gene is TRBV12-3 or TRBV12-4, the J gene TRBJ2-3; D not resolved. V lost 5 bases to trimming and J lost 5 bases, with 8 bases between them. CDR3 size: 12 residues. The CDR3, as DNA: TGTGCCAGCAGTGCCCGTATAGATACGCAGTATTTT. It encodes CASSARIDTQYF.

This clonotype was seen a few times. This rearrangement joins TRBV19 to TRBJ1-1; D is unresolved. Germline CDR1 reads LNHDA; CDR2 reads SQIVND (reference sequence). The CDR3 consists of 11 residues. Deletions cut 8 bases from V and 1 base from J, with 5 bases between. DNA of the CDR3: TGTGCCAGTGCGGGGAACACTGAAGCTTTCTTT. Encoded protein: CASAGNTEAFF.

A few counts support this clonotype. The CDR3 loop is CAWSPLAGLHNEQFF. The CDR3 bases are TGTGCCTGGAGTCCACTAGCGGGACTACACAATGAGCAGTTCTTC. J is TRBJ2-1 and V is TRBV30; 10 positions agree with TRBD2. Germline-derived CDR1 and CDR2 are GTSNPN and SVGIG (reference sequence). The CDR3 consists of 15 residues. The trim removed 2 bases at V and 5 bases at J, leaving 6 bases unmatched.

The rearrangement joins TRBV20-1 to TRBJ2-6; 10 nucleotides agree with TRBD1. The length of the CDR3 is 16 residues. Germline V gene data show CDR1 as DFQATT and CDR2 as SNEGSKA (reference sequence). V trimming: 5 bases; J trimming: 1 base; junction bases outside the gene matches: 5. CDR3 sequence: CSAPGTGESGANVLTF. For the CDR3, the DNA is TGCAGTGCTCCCGGGACAGGGGAGTCTGGGGCCAACGTCCTGACTTTC.